The clone carrying this TCR beta chain was seen only a few times. TCRdb's table, derived via immunoSEQ multiplex PCR, lists solely in-frame clones and lacks some. The top ten clones hold around 18% of a sample with 65,000 to 90,000 clones, about 89% of them seen once. The CDR3 runs to 12 residues. Trimming took 4 bases from V and 10 from J, leaving 11 bases between them. Germline-derived CDR1 and CDR2 are LGHNA and YNFKEQ. The data were taken from a study of control samples from healthy donors and cancer patients. This TCR derives from a man in his fifties or sixties in good health. V gene TRBV4-2 combines with J gene TRBJ2-1; D is uncertain. Sequencing used blood. This CDR3 is CASSPPGPEQFF. The CDR3 DNA follows: TGTGCCAGCAGCCCACCTGGGCCCGAGCAGTTCTTC.